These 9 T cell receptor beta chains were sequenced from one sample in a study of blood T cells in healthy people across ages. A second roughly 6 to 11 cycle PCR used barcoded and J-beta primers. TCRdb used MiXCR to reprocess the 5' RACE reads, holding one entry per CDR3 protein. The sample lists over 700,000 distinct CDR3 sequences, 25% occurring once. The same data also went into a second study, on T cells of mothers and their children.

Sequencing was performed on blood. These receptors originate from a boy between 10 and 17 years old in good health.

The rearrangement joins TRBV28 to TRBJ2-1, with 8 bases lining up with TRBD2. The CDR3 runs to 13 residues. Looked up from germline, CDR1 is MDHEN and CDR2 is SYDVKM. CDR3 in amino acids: CACSGDSYNEQFF. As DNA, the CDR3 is TGTGCGTGTAGCGGGGACTCCTACAATGAGCAGTTCTTC.

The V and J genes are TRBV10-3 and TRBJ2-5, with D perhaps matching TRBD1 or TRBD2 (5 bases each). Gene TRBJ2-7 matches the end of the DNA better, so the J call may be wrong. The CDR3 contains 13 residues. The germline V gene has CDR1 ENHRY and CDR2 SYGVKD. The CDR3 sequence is CAISEGGEYEQYF. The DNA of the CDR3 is TGTGCCATCAGTGAGGGGGGAGAGTACGAGCAGTACTTC.

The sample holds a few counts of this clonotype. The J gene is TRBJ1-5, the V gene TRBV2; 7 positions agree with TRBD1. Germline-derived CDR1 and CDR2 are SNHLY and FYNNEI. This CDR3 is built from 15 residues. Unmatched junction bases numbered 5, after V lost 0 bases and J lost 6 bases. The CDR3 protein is CASSEATGLAQPQHF. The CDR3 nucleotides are TGTGCCAGCAGTGAAGCGACAGGGCTCGCTCAGCCCCAGCATTTT.

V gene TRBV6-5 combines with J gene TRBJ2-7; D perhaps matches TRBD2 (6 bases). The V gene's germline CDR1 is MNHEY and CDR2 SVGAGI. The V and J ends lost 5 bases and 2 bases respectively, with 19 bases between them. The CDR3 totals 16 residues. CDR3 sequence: CASSPGWVAETYEQYF. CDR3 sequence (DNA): TGTGCCAGCAGTCCAGGTTGGGTAGCGGAGACCTACGAGCAGTACTTC.

CDR3 coding DNA: TGTGCCAGCAGTTTAAGTCTAGGGGGGCAGTATTTT. It codes for CASSLSLGGQYF. The V and J genes are TRBV12-3 or TRBV12-4 and TRBJ2-3; perhaps TRBD1 as D (6 bases). V was clipped by 2 bases and J by 11 bases, with 11 bases between them. This CDR3 region has 12 residues.

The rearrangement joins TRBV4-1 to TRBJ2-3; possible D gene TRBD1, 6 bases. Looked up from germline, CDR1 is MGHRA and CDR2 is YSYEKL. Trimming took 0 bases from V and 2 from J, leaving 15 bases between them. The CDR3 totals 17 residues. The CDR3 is CASSQDLDRRPTDTQYF. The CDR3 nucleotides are TGCGCCAGCAGCCAAGATCTGGACAGACGACCCACAGATACGCAGTATTTT.

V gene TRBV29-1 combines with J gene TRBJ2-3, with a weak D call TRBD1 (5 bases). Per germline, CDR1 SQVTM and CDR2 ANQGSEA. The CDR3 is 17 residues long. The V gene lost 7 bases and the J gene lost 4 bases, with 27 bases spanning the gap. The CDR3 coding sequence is TGCAGCGCCTGGGGCACCCGAACTGCCCCGAGCCCAGATACGCAGTATTTT. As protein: CSAWGTRTAPSPDTQYF.

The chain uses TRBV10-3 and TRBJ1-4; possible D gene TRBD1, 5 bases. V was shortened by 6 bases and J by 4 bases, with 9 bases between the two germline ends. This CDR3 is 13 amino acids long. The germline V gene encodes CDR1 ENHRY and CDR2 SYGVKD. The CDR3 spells CAIRGRDNEKLFF. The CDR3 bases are TGTGCCATCAGGGGACGGGATAATGAAAAACTGTTTTTT.

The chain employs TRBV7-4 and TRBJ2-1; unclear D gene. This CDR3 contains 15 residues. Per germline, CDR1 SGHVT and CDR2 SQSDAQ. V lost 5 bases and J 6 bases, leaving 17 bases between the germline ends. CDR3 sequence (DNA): TGTGCCAGCAGCAGTACTGGCAAAACGTCCAATGAGCAGTTCTTC. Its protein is CASSSTGKTSNEQFF.